The clone carrying this T cell receptor (beta chain) was picked up many times. This sample was included in a study of T cells in Graves' hyperthyroidism and ophthalmopathy. Study details: Peripheral blood was drawn at first diagnosis, prior to all treatment.

Authors of the study amplified TCR beta CDR3 regions from RNA transcripts. The HTBI primer set served for first-round RT-PCR of the TCR CDR3. MiXCR, run by TCRdb on the multiplex PCR reads, gives a single entry per CDR3 protein. The data show about 420,000 distinct CDR3 sequences, 12% to 15% seen once. This CDR3 region has 14 residues. The junction had 11 bases not matched to a gene; V was cut back by 8 bases and J by 8 bases. Germline loops: CDR1 SEHNR, CDR2 FQNEAQ (reference sequence). This chain uses TRBV7-9 with TRBJ2-1; 8 bases are shared with TRBD1. Sequenced material: blood. The source is a woman between 18 and 29 years old with Graves' hyperthyroidism. CDR3: CASRIGTGKDEQFF. CDR3 DNA: TGTGCCAGCCGAATCGGGACAGGCAAGGATGAGCAGTTCTTC.